This T cell receptor (beta chain) originates from a study of T cell repertoires in cytomegalovirus infection. Turning to the study itself: An indication of both CMV infection and matching HLA type came from public TCR beta signatures. Points from the study as a whole: Identification of carriers of CMV plus the relevant HLA was achieved through cumulative public TCR beta family frequency. HLA-C-restricted CMV-specific TCR beta clonotypes were dominant in the ex vivo response.

TCRdb processed the reads anew with MiXCR; each CDR3 protein has one entry. This sample carries a few hundred thousand distinct CDR3 sequences, approximately 22% of them seen once, and the ten largest clones take 18%. Looked up from germline, CDR1 is ENHRY and CDR2 is SYGVKD. Trimming took 11 bases from V and 5 from J; bases not matched to a gene: 10. The length of the CDR3 is 13 residues. This clonotype occurred many times. Its target is not known. V is TRBV10-3 and J is TRBJ2-5; 8 bases line up with TRBD1. Specimen: CD8+ T cells from PBMCs. This sequence originates from a human donor in good health (CMV status not recorded). Some clones in this sample may be carry-over from other donors' samples. CDR3 in amino acids: CASLDRDRETQYF. The CDR3 nucleotides read TGTGCCTCTCTGGACAGGGATCGGGAGACCCAGTACTTC.